Listed here is a single T cell receptor (beta chain). Its target is unknown. At one boundary the junction diverges from the germline segment, which might be a read error. The record originates from a study of cytomegalovirus exposure and HLA in healthy donors. Findings of the study overall: Most sequenced TCRs were rare (though some public TCRs occurred in many donors).

This CDR3 is 15 amino acids long. CDR1 and CDR2 from the germline V gene are MNHNY and SVGAGI (reference sequence). Primers: 60 Vbeta forward and 13 Jbeta reverse. TCRdb keeps only in-frame clones here, not all; method: immunoSEQ multiplex PCR. Found here are 200,000 to 250,000 clones, 82% of them singletons; the top ten hold about 0.58%. V is TRBV6-6 and J is TRBJ1-1, with TRBD1 matching 8 bases. The sequence derives from a woman aged 40 to 50 in good health and CMV-seronegative. Sequencing was carried out using PBMCs. CDR3 amino acids: CASRYPFTGGGEAFF. DNA for the CDR3: TGTGCCAGCCGTTACCCCTTCACAGGGGGAGGTGAAGCTTTCTTT.